This TCR beta chain was documented in a study of molecular identifiers for immune sequencing clone quantification. This clonotype was detected many times. The CDR3 has 17 amino acids. CDR1 and CDR2 (germline): SGHNT, YYREEE (reference sequence). The junction had 10 bases not matched to a gene; V was cut back by 2 bases and J by 3 bases. TCRdb recomputed calls from the PCR reads with MiXCR, one row per CDR3 protein. The sample includes roughly 65,000 distinct CDR3 sequences, around a sixth seen only once; the top ten take about 1.5%. This TCR came from a human donor in good health. Some libraries in this study had Jurkat cell RNA spiked in. Sequenced material: naive CD8+ T cells from blood, with Jurkat cell RNA spiked in. Subset specified: FACS-sorted CD8+CD4-CCR7+CD45RA+ naive T cells. The V and J genes are TRBV5-4 and TRBJ2-7; 11 bases agree with TRBD2. The CDR3: CASSLIAGGLVDYEQYF. In DNA, the CDR3 is TGTGCCAGCAGCTTAATAGCGGGAGGGCTAGTTGACTACGAGCAGTACTTC.